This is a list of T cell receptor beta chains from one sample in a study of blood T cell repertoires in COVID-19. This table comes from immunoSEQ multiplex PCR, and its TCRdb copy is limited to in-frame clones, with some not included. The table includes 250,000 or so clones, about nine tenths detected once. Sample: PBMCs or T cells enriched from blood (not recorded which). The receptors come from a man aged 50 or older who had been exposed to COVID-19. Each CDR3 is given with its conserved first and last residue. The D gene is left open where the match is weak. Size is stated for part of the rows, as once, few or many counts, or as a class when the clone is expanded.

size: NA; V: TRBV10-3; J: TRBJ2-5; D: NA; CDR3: CAIKADRTGETQYF; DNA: TGTGCCATCAAGGCCGACAGAACGGGAGAGACCCAGTACTTC
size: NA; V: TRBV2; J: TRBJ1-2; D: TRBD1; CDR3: CASHRSRGLDGYTF; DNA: TGTGCCAGCCACCGGAGCAGGGGGCTTGATGGCTACACCTTC
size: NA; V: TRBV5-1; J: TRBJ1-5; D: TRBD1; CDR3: CASSQGTGNQPQHF; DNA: TGCGCCAGCAGCCAGGGGACAGGCAATCAGCCCCAGCATTTT
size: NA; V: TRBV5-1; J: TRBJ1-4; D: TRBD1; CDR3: CASRKTGTNEKLFF; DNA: TGCGCCAGCAGGAAGACAGGGACTAATGAAAAACTGTTTTTT
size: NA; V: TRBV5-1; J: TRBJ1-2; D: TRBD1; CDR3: CASSLEGGYDGYTF; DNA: TGCGCCAGCAGCTTGGAAGGGGGCTACGATGGCTACACCTTC
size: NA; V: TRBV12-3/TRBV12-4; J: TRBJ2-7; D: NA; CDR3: CASSRAGTYEQYF; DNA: TGTGCCAGCAGTCGGGCAGGGACCTACGAGCAGTACTTC
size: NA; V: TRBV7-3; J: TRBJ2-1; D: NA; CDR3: CASSLGSSRVFEQFF; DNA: TGTGCCAGCAGCTTAGGCTCCTCCAGGGTCTTTGAGCAGTTCTTC
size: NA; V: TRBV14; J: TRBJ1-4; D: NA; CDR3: CASSPIGGTNEKLFF; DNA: TGTGCCAGCAGCCCGATCGGAGGGACTAATGAAAAACTGTTTTTT
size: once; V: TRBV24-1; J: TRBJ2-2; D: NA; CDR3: CATSVYGELFF; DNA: TGTGCCACCAGTGTATACGGGGAGCTGTTTTTT
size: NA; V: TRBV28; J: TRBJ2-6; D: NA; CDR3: CASSLPRSSGANVLTF; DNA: TGTGCCAGCAGTTTACCACGGAGCTCTGGGGCCAACGTCCTGACTTTC
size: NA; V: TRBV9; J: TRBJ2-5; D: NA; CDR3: CASSLRGTSQETQYF; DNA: TGTGCCAGCAGCCTAAGGGGGACATCACAAGAGACCCAGTACTTC
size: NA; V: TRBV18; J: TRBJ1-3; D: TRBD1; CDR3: CASFPRTGGFGNTIYF; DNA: TGTGCCAGCTTCCCGAGGACAGGGGGCTTTGGAAACACCATATATTTT
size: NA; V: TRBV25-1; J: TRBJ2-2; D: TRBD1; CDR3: CASSGQGLHGELFF; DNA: TGTGCCAGCAGTGGACAGGGTTTGCACGGGGAGCTGTTTTTT
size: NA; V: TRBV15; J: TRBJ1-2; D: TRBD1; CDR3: CATSSRTGTIGYTF; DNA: TGTGCCACCAGCAGCAGGACAGGGACGATCGGCTACACCTTC
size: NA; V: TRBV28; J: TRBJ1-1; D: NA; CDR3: CASSFKEENTEAFF; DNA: TGTGCCAGCAGTTTTAAAGAGGAGAACACTGAAGCTTTCTTT
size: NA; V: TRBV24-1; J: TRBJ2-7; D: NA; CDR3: CATSDPLSYEQYF; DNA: TGTGCCACCAGTGACCCCCTCTCCTACGAGCAGTACTTC
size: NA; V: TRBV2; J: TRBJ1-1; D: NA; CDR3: CASSEAPGVGDTEAFF; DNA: TGTGCCAGCAGTGAAGCCCCCGGGGTCGGGGACACTGAAGCTTTCTTT
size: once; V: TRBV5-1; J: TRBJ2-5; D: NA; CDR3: CASSLEYPGRETQYF; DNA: TGCGCCAGCAGCTTGGAATATCCGGGTCGGGAGACCCAGTACTTC
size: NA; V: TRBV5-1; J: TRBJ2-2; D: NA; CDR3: CASRYPGRDTGELFF; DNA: TGCGCCAGCAGGTACCCGGGCAGGGACACCGGGGAGCTGTTTTTT
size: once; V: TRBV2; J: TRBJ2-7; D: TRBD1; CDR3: CASRGDRGSYEQYF; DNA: TGTGCCAGCAGGGGGGACAGGGGGTCCTACGAGCAGTACTTC
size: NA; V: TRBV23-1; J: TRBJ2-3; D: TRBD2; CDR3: CASSQSSPADGGIDTQYF; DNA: TGCGCCAGCAGTCAATCGAGTCCCGCTGACGGGGGGATCGATACGCAGTATTTT
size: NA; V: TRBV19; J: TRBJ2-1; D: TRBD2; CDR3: CASSLRVGTSVGEQFF; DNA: TGTGCCAGTAGTCTCCGGGTAGGGACTAGCGTGGGTGAGCAGTTCTTC
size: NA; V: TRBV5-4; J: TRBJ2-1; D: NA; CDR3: CASSTGLNYNEQFF; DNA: TGTGCCAGCAGCACCGGACTTAACTACAATGAGCAGTTCTTC
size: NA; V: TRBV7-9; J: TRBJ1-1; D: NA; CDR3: CASSNMKGARGAEAFF; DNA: TGTGCCAGCAGCAACATGAAAGGGGCGCGAGGCGCTGAAGCTTTCTTT
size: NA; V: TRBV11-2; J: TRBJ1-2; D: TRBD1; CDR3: CASSLGLRDRVVDYGYTF; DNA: TGTGCCAGCAGCTTAGGCCTCCGGGACAGGGTGGTAGACTATGGCTACACCTTC
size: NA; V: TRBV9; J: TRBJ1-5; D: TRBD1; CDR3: CASSYEDRPWSQPQHF; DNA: TGTGCCAGCAGCTATGAGGACAGGCCATGGAGTCAGCCCCAGCATTTT
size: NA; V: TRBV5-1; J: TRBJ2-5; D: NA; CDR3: CASSTGTPQETQYF; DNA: TGCGCCAGCAGCACAGGGACACCCCAAGAGACCCAGTACTTC
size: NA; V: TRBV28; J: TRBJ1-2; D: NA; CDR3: CASSHWASDNYGYTF; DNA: TGTGCCAGCAGTCACTGGGCCAGTGATAACTATGGCTACACCTTC
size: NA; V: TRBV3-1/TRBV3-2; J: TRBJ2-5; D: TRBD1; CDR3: CASSQDLPGDRVVETQYF; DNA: TGTGCCAGCAGCCAAGATCTCCCAGGGGACAGGGTAGTGGAGACCCAGTACTTC
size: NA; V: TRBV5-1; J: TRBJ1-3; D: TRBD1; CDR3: CASSSDRASGNTIYF; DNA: TGCGCCAGCAGCTCAGACAGGGCTTCCGGAAACACCATATATTTT
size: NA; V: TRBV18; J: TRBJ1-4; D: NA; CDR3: CASSPPGIRGLFF; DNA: TGTGCCAGCTCACCACCCGGGATCAGGGGACTGTTTTTT
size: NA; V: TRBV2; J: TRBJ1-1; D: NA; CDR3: CASSPRGEAFF; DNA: TGTGCCAGCAGTCCGAGGGGGGAAGCTTTCTTT
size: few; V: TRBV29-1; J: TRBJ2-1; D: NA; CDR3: CSVSSADEQFF; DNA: TGCAGCGTTTCTAGCGCGGATGAGCAGTTCTTC
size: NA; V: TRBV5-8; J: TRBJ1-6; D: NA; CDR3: CASSLGQSLNSPLHF; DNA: TGTGCCAGCAGCTTGGGACAGTCCCTAAATTCACCCCTCCACTTT
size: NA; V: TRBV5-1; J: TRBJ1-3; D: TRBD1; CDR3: CASSQGGSGNTIYF; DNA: TGCGCCAGCAGTCAGGGGGGCTCTGGAAACACCATATATTTT
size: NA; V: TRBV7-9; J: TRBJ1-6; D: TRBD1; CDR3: CASSSGQGLPPLHF; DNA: TGTGCCAGCAGTTCGGGACAGGGACTGCCACCCCTCCACTTT
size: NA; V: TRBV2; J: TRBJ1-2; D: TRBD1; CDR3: CASRPGQGMGMGGYTF; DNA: TGTGCCAGCAGACCCGGACAGGGTATGGGGATGGGGGGCTACACCTTC
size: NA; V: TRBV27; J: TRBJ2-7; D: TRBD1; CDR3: CASSLRTGGHYEQYF; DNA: TGTGCCAGCAGCCTTCGGACAGGGGGCCATTACGAGCAGTACTTC
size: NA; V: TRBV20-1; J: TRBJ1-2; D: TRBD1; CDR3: CSASFRGWGYTF; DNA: TGCAGTGCTAGTTTCAGGGGGTGGGGCTACACCTTC
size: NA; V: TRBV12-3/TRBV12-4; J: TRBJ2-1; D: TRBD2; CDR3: CASSLAERGSGFF; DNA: TGTGCCAGCAGTTTAGCCGAGCGCGGGAGTGGGTTCTTC
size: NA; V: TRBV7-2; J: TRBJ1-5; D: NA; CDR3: CASSSSGLYSNQPQHF; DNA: TGTGCCAGCAGCTCCTCAGGGCTGTATAGCAATCAGCCCCAGCATTTT
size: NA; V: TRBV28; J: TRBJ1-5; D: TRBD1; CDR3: CASSRTGLTYSNQPQHF; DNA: TGTGCCAGCAGTCGGACAGGGCTAACATATAGCAATCAGCCCCAGCATTTT
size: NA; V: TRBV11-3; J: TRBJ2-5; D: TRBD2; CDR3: CASSPAGTSVKTQYF; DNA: TGTGCCAGCAGCCCGGCCGGGACTAGCGTAAAGACCCAGTACTTC
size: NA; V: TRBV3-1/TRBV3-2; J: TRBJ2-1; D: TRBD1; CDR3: CASSQPTGTGTQNEQFF; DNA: TGTGCCAGCAGCCAACCGACCGGGACAGGTACCCAGAATGAGCAGTTCTTC
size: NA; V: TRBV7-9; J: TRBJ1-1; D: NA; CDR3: CASSSRGNTEAFF; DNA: TGTGCCAGCAGCTCCCGGGGGAACACTGAAGCTTTCTTT
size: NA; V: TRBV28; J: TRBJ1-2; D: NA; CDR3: CASSQQEYGYTF; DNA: TGTGCCAGCAGTCAACAGGAATATGGCTACACCTTC
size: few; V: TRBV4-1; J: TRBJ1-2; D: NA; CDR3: CASSQDQGVYGYTF; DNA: TGCGCCAGCAGCCAAGATCAAGGGGTCTATGGCTACACCTTC
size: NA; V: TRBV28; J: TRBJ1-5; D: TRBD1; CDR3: CASSFGSRGGNQPQHF; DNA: TGTGCCAGCAGTTTCGGGTCCAGGGGGGGCAATCAGCCCCAGCATTTT
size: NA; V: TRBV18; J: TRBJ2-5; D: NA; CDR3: CASSPPVETQYF; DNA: TGTGCCAGCTCACCCCCCGTGGAGACCCAGTACTTC
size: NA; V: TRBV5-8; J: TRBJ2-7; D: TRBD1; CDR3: CASSSPGQGTYEQYF; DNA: TGTGCCAGCAGCTCCCCGGGACAGGGCACGTACGAGCAGTACTTC
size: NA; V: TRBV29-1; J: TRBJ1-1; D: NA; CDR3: CSVARDKNTEAFF; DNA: TGCAGCGTTGCAAGGGACAAGAACACTGAAGCTTTCTTT
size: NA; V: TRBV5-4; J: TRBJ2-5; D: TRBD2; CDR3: CASSPRTSGSQETQYF; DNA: TGTGCCAGCAGCCCACGGACTAGCGGGAGCCAAGAGACCCAGTACTTC
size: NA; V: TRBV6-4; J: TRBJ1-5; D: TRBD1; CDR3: CASKKGQGFPSNQPQHF; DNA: TGTGCCAGCAAAAAGGGACAGGGGTTTCCCTCCAATCAGCCCCAGCATTTT
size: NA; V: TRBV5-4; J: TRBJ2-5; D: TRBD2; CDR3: CASSLDASGMETQYF; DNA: TGTGCCAGCAGCTTGGATGCTAGCGGGATGGAGACCCAGTACTTC